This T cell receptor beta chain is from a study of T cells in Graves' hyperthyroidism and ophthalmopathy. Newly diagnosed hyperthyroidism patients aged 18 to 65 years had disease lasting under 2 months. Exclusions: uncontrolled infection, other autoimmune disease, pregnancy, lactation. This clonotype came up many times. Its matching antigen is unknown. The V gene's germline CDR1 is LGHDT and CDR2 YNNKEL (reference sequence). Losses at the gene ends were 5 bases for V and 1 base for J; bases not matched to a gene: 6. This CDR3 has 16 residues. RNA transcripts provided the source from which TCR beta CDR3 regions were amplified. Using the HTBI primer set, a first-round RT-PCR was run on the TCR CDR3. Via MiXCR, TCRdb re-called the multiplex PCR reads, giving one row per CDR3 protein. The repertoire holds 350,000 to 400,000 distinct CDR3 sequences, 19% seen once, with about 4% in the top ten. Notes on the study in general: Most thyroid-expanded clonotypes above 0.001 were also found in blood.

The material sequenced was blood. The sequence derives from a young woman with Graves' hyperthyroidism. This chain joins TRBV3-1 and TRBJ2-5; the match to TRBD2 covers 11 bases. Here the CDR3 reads CASSGTSGPSQETQYF. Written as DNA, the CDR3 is TGTGCCAGCAGCGGGACTAGCGGCCCCTCCCAAGAGACCCAGTACTTC.